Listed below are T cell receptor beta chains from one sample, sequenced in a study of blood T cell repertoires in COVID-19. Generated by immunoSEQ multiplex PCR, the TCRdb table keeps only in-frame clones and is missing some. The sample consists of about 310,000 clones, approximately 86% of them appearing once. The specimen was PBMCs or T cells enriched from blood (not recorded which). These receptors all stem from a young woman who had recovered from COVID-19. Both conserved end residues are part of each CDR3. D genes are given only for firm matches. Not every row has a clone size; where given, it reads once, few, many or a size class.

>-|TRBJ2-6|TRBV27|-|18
TGTGCCAGCAGTTTATCTGGGGGCCCCCTCTCTGGGGCCAACGTCCTGACTTTC
CASSLSGGPLSGANVLTF
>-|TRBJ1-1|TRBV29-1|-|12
TGCAGCGTTGAAGGAGGGAGAACTGAAGCTTTCTTT
CSVEGGRTEAFF
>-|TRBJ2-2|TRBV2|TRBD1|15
TGTGCCAGCAGTGAATGGGACAGGGGGCCCGGGGAGCTGTTTTTT
CASSEWDRGPGELFF
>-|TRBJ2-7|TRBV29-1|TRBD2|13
TGCAGCGTGTTTAGCGGGGGGAACCACGAGCAGTACTTC
CSVFSGGNHEQYF
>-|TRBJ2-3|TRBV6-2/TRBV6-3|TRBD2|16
TGTGCCAGCAGTTACCCCAGCGGGGGGGTCACAGATACGCAGTATTTT
CASSYPSGGVTDTQYF
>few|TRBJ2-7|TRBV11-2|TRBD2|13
TGTGCCAGCACTAGCGGGCGAACGAACGAGCAGTACTTC
CASTSGRTNEQYF
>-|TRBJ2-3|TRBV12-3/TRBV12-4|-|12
TGTGCCAGCACGAATCGGGGGGATACGCAGTATTTT
CASTNRGDTQYF
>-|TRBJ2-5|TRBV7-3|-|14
TGTGCCAGCAGCTTAGACGGAGACCAAGAGACCCAGTACTTC
CASSLDGDQETQYF
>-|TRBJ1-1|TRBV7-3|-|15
TGTGCCAGCAGCTTAACGGTCAAAGGGGACACTGAAGCTTTCTTT
CASSLTVKGDTEAFF
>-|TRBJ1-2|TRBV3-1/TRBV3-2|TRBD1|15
TGTGCCAGCAGCCCTTGGGACAGGGCCCTTTCTGGCTACACCTTC
CASSPWDRALSGYTF
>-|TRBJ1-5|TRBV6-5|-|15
TGTGCCAGCCGAAATCGTTTAGGGGGAAATCAGCCCCAGCATTTT
CASRNRLGGNQPQHF
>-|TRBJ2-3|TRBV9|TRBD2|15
TGTGCCAGCAGCGTAGCGGGGGGTAACACAGATACGCAGTATTTT
CASSVAGGNTDTQYF
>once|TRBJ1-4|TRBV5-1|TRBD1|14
TGCGCCAGCAGTTCAGGGGGGACTAATGAAAAACTGTTTTTT
CASSSGGTNEKLFF
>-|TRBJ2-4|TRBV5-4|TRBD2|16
TGTGCCAGCAGCTTAGCTAGCGGGGGGGCCACAAACATTCAGTACTTC
CASSLASGGATNIQYF
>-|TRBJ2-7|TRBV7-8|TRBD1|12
TGTGCCAGCAGCCCTACGGACAGGGGGCAGTACTTC
CASSPTDRGQYF
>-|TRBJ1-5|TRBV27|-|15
TGTGCCAGCAGTCGTAGGACAGCTAACAATCAGCCCCAGCATTTT
CASSRRTANNQPQHF
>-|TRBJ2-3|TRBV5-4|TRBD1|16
TGTGCCAGCAGCTTGATACAGGGGAGAGGCACAGATACGCAGTATTTT
CASSLIQGRGTDTQYF
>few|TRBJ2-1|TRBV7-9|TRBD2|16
TGTGCCAGCAGCTCGATAGCGGGGGCAATTTACAATGAGCAGTTCTTC
CASSSIAGAIYNEQFF
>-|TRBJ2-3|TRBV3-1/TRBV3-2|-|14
TGTGCCAGCAGCCAGGAGTTCAGCACAGATACGCAGTATTTT
CASSQEFSTDTQYF
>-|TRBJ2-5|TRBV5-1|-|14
TGCGCCAGCAGCTTGATCCCGTACCAAGAGACCCAGTACTTC
CASSLIPYQETQYF
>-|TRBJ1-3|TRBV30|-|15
TGTGCCTGGAGTGTCCCGGGAAGTGGGGGAAACACCATATATTTT
CAWSVPGSGGNTIYF
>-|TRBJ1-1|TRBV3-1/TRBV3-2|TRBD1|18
TGTGCCAGCAGCCACGGGACAGGGGAGGATCAGCCGAACACTGAAGCTTTCTTT
CASSHGTGEDQPNTEAFF
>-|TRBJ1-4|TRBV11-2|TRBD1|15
TGTGCCAGCAGCACCTGGACAGGGAAAAGCGAAAAACTGTTTTTT
CASSTWTGKSEKLFF
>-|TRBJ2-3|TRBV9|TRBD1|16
TGTGCCAGCAGCGTATTGGTGACAGGGGGGGCGGATACGCAGTATTTT
CASSVLVTGGADTQYF
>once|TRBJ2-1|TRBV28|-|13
TGTGCCATCGAGGGTGGGAGAGAGGGTGAGCAGTTCTTC
CAIEGGREGEQFF
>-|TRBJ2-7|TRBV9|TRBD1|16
TGTGCCAGCAGTAGGGACAGGGCGTCGTTGGGCTACGAGCAGTACTTC
CASSRDRASLGYEQYF
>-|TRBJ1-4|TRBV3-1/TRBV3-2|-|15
TGTGCCAGCAGCCAACAAGGGGTAGCTAATGAAAAACTGTTTTTT
CASSQQGVANEKLFF
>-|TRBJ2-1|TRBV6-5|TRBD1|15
TGTGCCAGCAGTTACCGGAGGGACAGGGGCAATGAGCAGTTCTTC
CASSYRRDRGNEQFF
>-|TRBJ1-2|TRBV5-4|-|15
TGTGCCAGCAGCCCCTCTAGTGGCACTGGCTATGGCTACACCTTC
CASSPSSGTGYGYTF
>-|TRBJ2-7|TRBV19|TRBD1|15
TGTGCCAGTAGTAGGACGGGACAGGGCCCCTACGAGCAGTACTTC
CASSRTGQGPYEQYF
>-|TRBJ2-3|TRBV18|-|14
TGTGCCAGCTCACCACCAGCGACCACAGATACGCAGTATTTT
CASSPPATTDTQYF
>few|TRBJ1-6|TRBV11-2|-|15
TGTGCCAGCAGCTCGACGGGACATTATAATTCACCCCTCCACTTT
CASSSTGHYNSPLHF
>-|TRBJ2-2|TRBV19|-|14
TGTGCCAGTAGTATAGCGCGGGGAACCGGGGAGCTGTTTTTT
CASSIARGTGELFF
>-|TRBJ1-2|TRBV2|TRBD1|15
TGTGCCAGCAGTGTTGTAGGGACAGGGATCTATGGCTACACCTTC
CASSVVGTGIYGYTF